The rows below give T cell receptor beta chains drawn from one sample of a study of T cell responses to AZD1222 COVID-19 vaccine. TCRdb's copy holds only in-frame clones and misses some; the assay was immunoSEQ multiplex PCR. The data contain around 100,000 clones, approximately 89% of them singletons. The sequenced sample was peripheral blood, obtained 28 days after the second AZD1222 dose. These receptors originate from an adult who received the AZD1222 COVID-19 vaccine. Each CDR3 is given with its conserved first and last residue. A D gene is named only where the DNA matches it firmly. Only part of the rows carry a size: once, few, many, or a class if the clone is expanded.

J gene: TRBJ1-1; V gene: TRBV13; D gene: TRBD1; clone size: NA; CDR3 length: 16; CDR3 DNA: TGTGCCAGCAGTCCTATCGGACAGGTCGGAAACACTGAAGCTTTCTTT; CDR3 protein: CASSPIGQVGNTEAFF
J gene: TRBJ2-1; V gene: TRBV24-1; D gene: TRBD2; clone size: NA; CDR3 length: 15; CDR3 DNA: TGTGCCACCAGTGATCGACTAGCGGGCAACAATGAGCAGTTCTTC; CDR3 protein: CATSDRLAGNNEQFF
J gene: TRBJ1-3; V gene: TRBV9; D gene: NA; clone size: NA; CDR3 length: 16; CDR3 DNA: TGTGCCAGCAGCTTTCCGAGGGGGAGCTCTGGAAACACCATATATTTT; CDR3 protein: CASSFPRGSSGNTIYF
J gene: TRBJ2-1; V gene: TRBV5-1; D gene: TRBD2; clone size: NA; CDR3 length: 15; CDR3 DNA: TGCGCCAGCAGCGATCTGAGCGGGGGGGCCCCCGAGCAGTTCTTC; CDR3 protein: CASSDLSGGAPEQFF
J gene: TRBJ1-5; V gene: TRBV4-3; D gene: NA; clone size: NA; CDR3 length: 14; CDR3 DNA: TGCGCCAGCAGCCAAGCATTGGGCTATCAGCCCCAGCATTTT; CDR3 protein: CASSQALGYQPQHF
J gene: TRBJ2-3; V gene: TRBV5-8; D gene: NA; clone size: NA; CDR3 length: 15; CDR3 DNA: TGTGCCAGCAGCTTTAGCCTTCCAACCACAGATACGCAGTATTTT; CDR3 protein: CASSFSLPTTDTQYF
J gene: TRBJ1-2; V gene: TRBV9; D gene: TRBD1; clone size: NA; CDR3 length: 14; CDR3 DNA: TGTGCCAGCAGCGTAGAAGAGACAGGGGTCGGCTACACCTTC; CDR3 protein: CASSVEETGVGYTF
J gene: TRBJ2-5; V gene: TRBV5-1; D gene: NA; clone size: once; CDR3 length: 16; CDR3 DNA: TGCGCCAGCAGACTGGGTCGGGGCAGAAACCAAGAGACCCAGTACTTC; CDR3 protein: CASRLGRGRNQETQYF
J gene: TRBJ2-1; V gene: TRBV9; D gene: TRBD2; clone size: NA; CDR3 length: 16; CDR3 DNA: TGTGCCAGCAGCCCCACCAGCGGGAGCGCCTACAATGAGCAGTTCTTC; CDR3 protein: CASSPTSGSAYNEQFF
J gene: TRBJ2-1; V gene: TRBV27; D gene: NA; clone size: once; CDR3 length: 12; CDR3 DNA: TGTGCCAGCAGTACGGGACGGGATGAGCAGTTCTTC; CDR3 protein: CASSTGRDEQFF
J gene: TRBJ1-5; V gene: TRBV2; D gene: NA; clone size: NA; CDR3 length: 12; CDR3 DNA: TGTGCCAGCAGTGATCTGATTCAGCCCCAGCATTTT; CDR3 protein: CASSDLIQPQHF
J gene: TRBJ2-6; V gene: TRBV10-3; D gene: NA; clone size: NA; CDR3 length: 18; CDR3 DNA: TGTGCCATCAGTGAGTCCTACAGGTCAAGCTCTGGGGCCAACGTCCTGACTTTC; CDR3 protein: CAISESYRSSSGANVLTF
J gene: TRBJ2-5; V gene: TRBV5-6; D gene: NA; clone size: NA; CDR3 length: 15; CDR3 DNA: TGTGCCAGCAGCTTGGTACAGAGGGGAGAGGAGACCCAGTACTTC; CDR3 protein: CASSLVQRGEETQYF
J gene: TRBJ2-2; V gene: TRBV27; D gene: NA; clone size: NA; CDR3 length: 15; CDR3 DNA: TGTGCCAGCAGTTTATGGGCAGGGGGGACCGGGGAGCTGTTTTTT; CDR3 protein: CASSLWAGGTGELFF
J gene: TRBJ2-1; V gene: TRBV9; D gene: NA; clone size: NA; CDR3 length: 15; CDR3 DNA: TGTGCCAGCAGCGTAATGCTTAGTTTAATGGATGAGCAGTTCTTC; CDR3 protein: CASSVMLSLMDEQFF
J gene: TRBJ1-1; V gene: TRBV7-9; D gene: NA; clone size: NA; CDR3 length: 15; CDR3 DNA: TGTGCCAGCAGCTTAGCGCTCGGGCTGGGGACTGAAGCTTTCTTT; CDR3 protein: CASSLALGLGTEAFF
J gene: TRBJ2-2; V gene: TRBV19; D gene: NA; clone size: NA; CDR3 length: 15; CDR3 DNA: TGTGCCAGTAGTATTTTACAGGGAAACACCGGGGAGCTGTTTTTT; CDR3 protein: CASSILQGNTGELFF
J gene: TRBJ2-1; V gene: TRBV7-2; D gene: NA; clone size: NA; CDR3 length: 13; CDR3 DNA: TGTGCCAGCAGCCTCCCGTCCCGCAATGAGCAGTTCTTC; CDR3 protein: CASSLPSRNEQFF
J gene: TRBJ1-6; V gene: TRBV3-1/TRBV3-2; D gene: NA; clone size: NA; CDR3 length: 15; CDR3 DNA: TGTGCCAGCAGCCAAGGTGGACCCCAGAATTCACCCCTCCACTTT; CDR3 protein: CASSQGGPQNSPLHF
J gene: TRBJ1-2; V gene: TRBV29-1; D gene: NA; clone size: NA; CDR3 length: 13; CDR3 DNA: TGCAGCGTCGAATGGACGGGGCCCTCGGGCTACACCTTC; CDR3 protein: CSVEWTGPSGYTF